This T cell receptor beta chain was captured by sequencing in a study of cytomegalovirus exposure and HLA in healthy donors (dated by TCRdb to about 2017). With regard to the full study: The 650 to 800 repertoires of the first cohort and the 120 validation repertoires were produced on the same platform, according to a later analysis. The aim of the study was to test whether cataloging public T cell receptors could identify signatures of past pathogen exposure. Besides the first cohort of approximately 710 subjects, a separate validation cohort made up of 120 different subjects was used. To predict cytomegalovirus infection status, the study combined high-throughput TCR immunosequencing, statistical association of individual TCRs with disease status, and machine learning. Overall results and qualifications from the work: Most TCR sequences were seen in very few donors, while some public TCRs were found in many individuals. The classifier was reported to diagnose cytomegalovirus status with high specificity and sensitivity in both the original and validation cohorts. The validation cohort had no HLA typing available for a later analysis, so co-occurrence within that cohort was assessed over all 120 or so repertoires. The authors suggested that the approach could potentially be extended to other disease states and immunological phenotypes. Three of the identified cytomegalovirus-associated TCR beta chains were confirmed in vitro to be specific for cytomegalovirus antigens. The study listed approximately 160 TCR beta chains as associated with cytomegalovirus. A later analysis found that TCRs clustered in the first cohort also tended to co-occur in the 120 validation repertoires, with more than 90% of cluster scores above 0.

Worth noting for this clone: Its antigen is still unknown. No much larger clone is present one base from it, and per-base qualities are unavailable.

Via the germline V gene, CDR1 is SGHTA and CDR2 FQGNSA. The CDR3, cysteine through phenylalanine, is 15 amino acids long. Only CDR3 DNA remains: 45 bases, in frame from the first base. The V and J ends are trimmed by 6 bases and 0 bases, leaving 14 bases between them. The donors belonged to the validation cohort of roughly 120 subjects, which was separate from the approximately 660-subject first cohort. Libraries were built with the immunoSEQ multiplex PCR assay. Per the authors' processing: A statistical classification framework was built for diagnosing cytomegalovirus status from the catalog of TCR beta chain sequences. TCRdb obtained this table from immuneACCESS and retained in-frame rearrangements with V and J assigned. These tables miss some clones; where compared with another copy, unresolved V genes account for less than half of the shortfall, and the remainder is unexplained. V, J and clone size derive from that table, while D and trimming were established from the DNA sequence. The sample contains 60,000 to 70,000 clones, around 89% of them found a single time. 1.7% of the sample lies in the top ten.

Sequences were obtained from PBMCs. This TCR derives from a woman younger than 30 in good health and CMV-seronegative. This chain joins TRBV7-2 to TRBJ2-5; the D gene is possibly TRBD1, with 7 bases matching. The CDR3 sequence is CASRPTGDYQETQYF. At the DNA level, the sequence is TGTGCCAGCAGACCTACAGGGGACTACCAAGAGACCCAGTACTTC.